This note documents a single T cell receptor beta chain sequence. The antigen remains unidentified. Assay used: immunoSEQ multiplex PCR; TCRdb lists only in-frame clones, some missing. The sample lists under 150,000 clones; roughly nine tenths were seen once. The sample belongs to a study of T cell responses to AZD1222 COVID-19 vaccine. Overall study findings and caveats: The donors showed a predominance of white British ancestry and of females, with possible underestimation of clonal diversity. With dominance at 160-218 and 743-854, vaccine-associated CD4 TCRs spanned spike.

This receptor was identified in an adult in good health. The starting material was peripheral blood, obtained on day 0 of AZD1222 vaccination.

CDR3 protein: CASSRGPGQPQHF. Written as DNA, the CDR3 is TGTGCCAGCAGCCGGGGGCCCGGCCAGCCCCAGCATTTT. This rearrangement joins TRBV5-5 to TRBJ1-5; D is perhaps TRBD1 (6 bases). Germline CDR1 reads SGHKS; CDR2 reads YYEKEE (reference sequence). The ends were cut back, 4 bases at V and 7 bases at J, with 12 bases in the middle. This CDR3 region has 13 residues.